This T cell receptor beta chain was documented in a study of OX40 agonist ivuxolimab in advanced cancers. Study-wide background: Prior anti-PD-1, anti-PD-L1 or anti-CTLA-4 therapy did not bar entry, and about 40% had some.

Clones were read by immunoSEQ multiplex PCR, and TCRdb kept only the in-frame ones, dropping some. The repertoire holds 20,000 or so clones, with over 75% as singletons. Trimming removed 6 bases at V and 4 bases at J, with 15 bases between. CDR1 and CDR2 (germline): SNHLY, FYNNEI. The CDR3 covers 14 residues. Sequenced material: CD4+ or CD8+ T cells sorted from blood, taken in a trial of the OX40 agonist ivuxolimab. The sequence derives from an adult with an advanced solid tumor such as melanoma, head and neck, liver or kidney cancer. The chain couples TRBV2 to TRBJ1-1; D is unclear. CDR3 amino acids: CASSSSQEVTEAFF. CDR3 in DNA: TGTGCCAGCAGCTCCTCCCAGGAGGTCACTGAAGCTTTCTTT.